One and the same sample provided the 3 T cell receptor beta chains below, sequenced in a study of sequential checkpoint blockade in melanoma. This sample's treatment: randomized to nivolumab then ipilimumab (arm A) or the reverse (arm B). Clones were read by immunoSEQ multiplex PCR, and TCRdb kept only the in-frame ones, dropping some. The sample holds fewer than 4,500 clones, about 23% seen once. Source: tumor tissue (inferred from file names), taken from a patient given nivolumab and ipilimumab in sequence. The receptors here all came from a human donor with melanoma.

This clone was found many times. This chain links TRBV11-3 with TRBJ1-6; the D gene is possibly TRBD1 (6 bases). V was shortened by 7 bases and J by 7 bases, with 17 bases between the two germline ends. The CDR3 runs 15 residues. The germline gives CDR1 SGHNT, CDR2 YENEEA. The CDR3 sequence is CASNIGGTQNSPLHF. The CDR3 region has the DNA TGTGCCAGCAACATAGGGGGGACCCAAAATTCACCCCTCCACTTT.

V gene TRBV12-5 combines with J gene TRBJ1-5; TRBD1 matches 12 bases. Germline lookup yields CDR1 LGHNT and CDR2 FRNRAP. The junction had 14 bases not matched to a gene; V was cut back by 7 bases and J by 4 bases. This CDR3 has 18 amino acids. The CDR3 region is CASARGTGGASRNQPQHF. CDR3 DNA sequence: TGTGCTAGTGCCAGGGGGACAGGGGGCGCGTCCCGAAATCAGCCCCAGCATTTT.

Only a few counts were recorded for this clone. This chain joins TRBV6-8 and TRBJ2-1; D is uncertain. V gave up 5 bases and J gave up 5 bases, with 10 bases separating them. The germline V gene has CDR1 MNHGY and CDR2 SAAAGT. The CDR3 loop spans 13 amino acids. DNA for the CDR3: TGTGCCAGCAGTGGGTCCCGGGACAATGAGCAGTTCTTC. Amino acids: CASSGSRDNEQFF.